This entry features one T cell receptor beta chain sequence. This entry comes from a study of blood T cell repertoires in COVID-19. Across the whole study: PBMCs, B-cell-depleted T cells, or T cells were the source of the cDNA or gDNA that made up the material.

All enrollees were roughly 18 to 89 years old and from around 25 US areas. Assignments of participants to cohorts depended upon their own reported clinical history. Donors in Cohort 3 counted as recovered after two negative PCRs, clearance, or symptom resolution. Clones were sequenced by immunoSEQ multiplex PCR, and TCRdb holds only the in-frame ones, with some missing. The table includes about 160,000 clones, 70% to 90% detected once. Germline CDR1 SGHTA, CDR2 FQGNSA. This CDR3 spans 13 amino acids. With V trimmed by 4 bases and J by 7 bases, 3 bases remained unmatched. The chain employs TRBV7-2 and TRBJ1-5, with 8 bases identical to TRBD1. The sequence was obtained from a woman between 45 and 60 years old who had recovered from COVID-19. Specimen: PBMCs or T cells enriched from blood (not recorded which). CDR3 coding DNA: TGTGCCAGCAGCTCCGACAGGGGACAGCCCCAGCATTTT. Amino acids: CASSSDRGQPQHF.